The entry below gives a single TCR beta chain sequence along with its context. The antigen is unknown. Other DNA sequences in the sample encode the same CDR3. These data come from a study of OX40 agonist ivuxolimab in advanced cancers. At the level of the study: Those treated in dose escalation had hepatocellular carcinoma, melanoma, renal cell cancer or head and neck cancer. The study, taken as a whole, reports: Low normalized T-cell clonal expansion was additionally recorded for some nonresponders.

Profiled with immunoSEQ multiplex PCR; TCRdb holds only in-frame clones, not every one. The repertoire includes tens of thousands of clones, about 80% of them detected once, and around 2.3% sits in the top ten. This CDR3 region has 13 residues. With 5 bases removed from V and 7 bases from J, the gap between germline ends came to 14 bases. The germline V gene has CDR1 MRHNA and CDR2 SNTAGT. This clonotype was sampled from an adult with an advanced solid tumor such as melanoma, head and neck, liver or kidney cancer. The sequenced sample was CD4+ or CD8+ T cells sorted from blood, obtained in a trial of the OX40 agonist ivuxolimab. The chain is built from TRBV6-4 and TRBJ1-2; D is perhaps TRBD1 (5 bases). The CDR3 region has the DNA TGTGCCAGCAGTCCGGGACCGCTCCGTGGCTACACCTTC. Its protein product is CASSPGPLRGYTF.